This TCR beta chain appears in the sequencing data of a study of T cell responses to AZD1222 COVID-19 vaccine. Both about-4-week and about-12-week second-dose recipients were combined. The data were produced by immunoSEQ multiplex PCR, yet TCRdb's version contains in-frame clones alone and is incomplete. Here the sample spans 95,000 to 150,000 clones, 75% to 90% being singletons. Notes on the study in general: Clonal diversity was possibly underestimated, and white British individuals and females predominated among donors. Spike-specific TCR breadth and depth went up after people got two AZD1222 doses. Sampling that yielded the repertoires occurred only after the peak T cell response.

The J segment lost 5 bases and the V segment lost 7 bases, leaving 6 bases of the junction unmatched. Germline assignment: CDR1 MNHEY and CDR2 SVGAGI. The CDR3 extends over 15 amino acids. A word on this clone: Its specificity is unknown.

Sequences were derived from peripheral blood, sampled 28 days after the second AZD1222 dose. This chain connects TRBV6-5 to TRBJ2-2; 11 bases are a match to TRBD1. This sequence originates from an adult who received the AZD1222 COVID-19 vaccine. For the CDR3, the DNA is TGTGCCAGCACCCGGACAGGGGGCATGACCGGGGAGCTGTTTTTT. It yields the protein CASTRTGGMTGELFF.